This T cell receptor (beta chain) stems from a study of T cell responses to AZD1222 COVID-19 vaccine listed by TCRdb under 2021. For context, the study as a whole: TCR sequencing covered some 240 trial participants: 200 to 220 given two doses of AZD1222 and about 26 given two doses of MenACWY control vaccine. Trial participants were enrolled into age subgroups of 18-55, 56-69 and 70-plus years, which contained around 140, 26 and 57 TCR-sequenced participants, respectively. General findings and caveats noted by the study authors: Nearly half of unique spike-specific TCRs reportedly recognized epitopes outside regions mutated in the B.1.351 and B.1.1.7 variants. Participants were mostly white British and included more females than males, and it was suggested by the authors that clonal diversity may have been underestimated. Conclusions about previously exposed vaccinees were limited because only a handful of AZD1222 recipients were SARS-CoV-2 seropositive at baseline. CD4 TCRs associated with the vaccine covered the entire spike protein, and the dominant responses were in regions 160-218 and 743-854. The 56-69-year group was small, and its depth increase did not reach significance, likely because of low power. A significant rise in spike-specific TCR breadth and depth was observed after two AZD1222 doses relative to day 0 and relative to MenACWY recipients. No day 14 peak-response samples were available, so repertoires were characterized only after the peak T cell response.

The intended sense of this specimen's time point label: about 28 days (+/-7) after the second vaccine dose. Because spike-specific TCR depth and breadth did not differ between the two schedules, AZD1222 recipients who got a second dose at roughly 4 weeks were pooled with those who got a second dose at roughly 12 weeks. The vaccinee samples were drawn from two UK trials, COV001 and COV002, one of which was a single-blind randomized controlled phase 2/3 trial testing AZD1222 (ChAdOx1 nCoV-19) in healthy adults. Trial participant PBMC samples were collected at day 0 and day 28 after the second dose for TCRbeta chain sequencing. Spanning cysteine to phenylalanine, the CDR3 consists of 18 amino acids. CDR3 DNA only is kept here, 54 bases in frame from base 1. V has 6 bases trimmed and J has 0 bases trimmed; junction bases matching no gene number 14. CDR1 and CDR2 are read off the germline V gene as KGHSH and LQKENI.

Concerning this clone: This receptor's antigen is unknown. No much larger clone is present one base from it, and per-base qualities are unavailable.

The CDR3 regions of human TCRbeta chains were analyzed by immunosequencing. The authors' pipeline ran thus. TCRs in the repertoires were compared against a reference library of SARS-CoV-2-specific TCRs that had been generated with the MIRA antigen-specificity platform. Breadth meant the fraction of unique TCRs that were SARS-CoV-2-associated, whereas depth meant the fraction of total T cells that were SARS-CoV-2-associated. Each spike-specific TCR was assigned to its reactive spike region and to a CD4 or CD8 class using the MIRA data. Log10-transformed breadth and depth values were compared by one-way ANOVA with Sidak's multiple comparisons tests. In its TCRdb copy, this immuneACCESS table keeps in-frame sequences only and misses some clones. Where compared with another copy, unresolved V genes explain less than half of these, and the others have no known cause. That table is the source of V, J and clone size, and D and trimming were worked out from the DNA. The sample table shows 15,000 or so clones, and 84% are seen once. The ten largest make up 39% of the sample.

This sequence was found in an adult who received the AZD1222 COVID-19 vaccine. This receptor chain uses TRBV18 and TRBJ1-1; the junction holds 9 bases that match TRBD1. The sample was peripheral blood, taken 28 days after the second AZD1222 dose. DNA sequence: TGTGCCAGCTCCCTGGGTCCGGGACAGGGACCCATGAACACTGAAGCTTTCTTT. Translated, this is CASSLGPGQGPMNTEAFF. The CDR3 plus the reference TRBV18 and TRBJ1-1 genes for the other parts give the full variable domain: NAGVMQNPRHLVRRRGQEARLRCSPMKGHSHVYWYRQLPEEGLKFMVYLQKENIIDESGMPKERFSAEFPKEGPSILRIQQVVRGDSAAYFCASSLGPGQGPMNTEAFFGQGTRLTVV.